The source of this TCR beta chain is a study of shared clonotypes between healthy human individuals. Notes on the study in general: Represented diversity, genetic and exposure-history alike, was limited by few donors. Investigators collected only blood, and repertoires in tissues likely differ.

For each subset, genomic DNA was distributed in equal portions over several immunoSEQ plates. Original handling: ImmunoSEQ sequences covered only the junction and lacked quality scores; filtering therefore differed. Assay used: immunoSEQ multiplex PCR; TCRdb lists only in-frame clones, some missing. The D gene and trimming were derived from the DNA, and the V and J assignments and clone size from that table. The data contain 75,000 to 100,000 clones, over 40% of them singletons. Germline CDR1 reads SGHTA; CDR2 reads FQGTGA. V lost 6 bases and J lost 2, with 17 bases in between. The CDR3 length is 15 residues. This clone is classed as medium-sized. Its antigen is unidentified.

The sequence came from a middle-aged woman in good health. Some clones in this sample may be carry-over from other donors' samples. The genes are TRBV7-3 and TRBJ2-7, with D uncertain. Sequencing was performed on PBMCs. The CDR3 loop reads CASSFLRYSPYEQYF. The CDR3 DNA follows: TGTGCCAGCAGTTTCCTCCGCTACTCACCCTACGAGCAGTACTTC. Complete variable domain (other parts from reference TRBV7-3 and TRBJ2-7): GAGVSQTPSNKVTEKGKYVELRCDPISGHTALYWYRQSLGQGPEFLIYFQGTGAADDSGLPNDRFFAVRPEGSVSTLKIQRTERGDSAVYLCASSFLRYSPYEQYFGPGTRLTVT.